This passage covers 21 T cell receptor beta chains from one sample sequenced in a study of CD8 T cells in ankylosing spondylitis. TCRdb re-derived calls from the 5' RACE reads in MiXCR, one entry per CDR3 protein. The repertoire includes fewer than 150,000 distinct CDR3 sequences, about 6.7% of them detected once, and 9.5% to 15% sits in the top ten. Sequencing was carried out using blood, either unsorted or a sorted T cell fraction (not recorded which). All receptors come from a female donor with ankylosing spondylitis or in good health (not recorded which).

This clonotype has at least ten counts. The chain links TRBV5-6 to TRBJ1-5; D is possibly TRBD1 (5 bases). The CDR3 has 16 amino acids. Between the trimmed V and J ends, which lost 4 bases and 2 bases, there was a span of 16 bases. From germline, CDR1 is SGHDT and CDR2 YYEEEE. The DNA for the CDR3 is TGTGCCAGCAGCGAGGGCCAGAGGGGTCGCAATCAGCCCCAGCATTTT. As protein: CASSEGQRGRNQPQHF.

This clonotype was recorded at least ten times. The chain is built from TRBV20-1 and TRBJ1-1; TRBD1 aligns across 7 bases. The CDR3 runs 15 residues. V trimming: 1 base; J trimming: 3 bases; junction bases outside the gene matches: 8. CDR1 is DFQATT and CDR2 is SNEGSKA in the germline V gene (reference sequence). CDR3 sequence: CSARGLTGFDTEAFF. The CDR3 region has the DNA TGCAGTGCTAGAGGGTTGACAGGGTTTGACACTGAAGCTTTCTTT.

At least ten counts were recorded for this clonotype. The rearrangement links TRBV4-2 to TRBJ1-5; D might be TRBD1 (6 bases). Between the trimmed V and J ends, which lost 0 bases and 5 bases, there was a span of 14 bases. The CDR3 is made up of 16 amino acids. Germline V gene lookup returns CDR1 LGHNA and CDR2 YNFKEQ. The CDR3 sequence: CASSQDNTQGYQPQHF. The CDR3 bases are TGTGCCAGCAGCCAAGATAATACACAGGGATATCAGCCCCAGCATTTT.

This clonotype was recorded at least ten times. A junction end diverges from the germline sequence, so it may reflect a read error. V is TRBV29-1 and J is TRBJ2-5; possibly TRBD1 or TRBD2 for D (6 bases each). The CDR3 is 13 residues long. CDR1 is SQVTM, CDR2 ANQGSEA, per germline. The CDR3 loop is CSAEDRREETQYF. The CDR3 bases are TGCAGCGCTGAAGACAGGAGGGAAGAGACCCAGTACTTC.

This clonotype was detected ten times or more. V is TRBV6-1 and J is TRBJ1-6; 8 positions agree with TRBD1. CDR3 size: 14 residues. The V segment lost 1 base and the J segment 7 bases; nucleotides outside the gene matches: 0. The germline V gene encodes CDR1 MNHNS and CDR2 SASEGT. CDR3 DNA sequence: TGTGCCAGCAGTGAAGGACAGGGGAATTCACCCCTCCACTTT. As protein: CASSEGQGNSPLHF.

Many counts were recorded for this clonotype. The chain couples TRBV4-1 to TRBJ2-2; the match to TRBD2 covers 13 bases. Germline V gives CDR1 MGHRA, CDR2 YSYEKL. There are 15 residues in the CDR3. The V segment lost 3 bases and the J segment 8 bases; nucleotides outside the gene matches: 3. The CDR3 reads CASSQGLAGRGELFF. For the CDR3, the DNA is TGCGCCAGCAGCCAGGGACTAGCGGGGAGAGGGGAGCTGTTTTTT.

This clonotype was counted a few times. The V and J genes are TRBV23-1 and TRBJ2-3; D might be TRBD1 (5 bases). TRBV23-1 is reported as an ORF; its role is uncertain. The CDR3 consists of 15 residues. The V and J ends lost 10 bases and 3 bases respectively, with 20 bases between them. The CDR3 sequence is CANPFIQTETDTQYF. The CDR3 nucleotides are TGCGCCAACCCCTTCATCCAGACAGAAACAGATACGCAGTATTTT.

Many counts were recorded for this clonotype. This chain joins TRBV3-1 and TRBJ2-1; D not certain. Germline V gene sequence: CDR1 LGHDT, CDR2 YNNKEL (reference sequence). Deletions cut 1 base from V and 8 bases from J, with 3 bases between. This CDR3 spans 11 amino acids. CDR3 in DNA: TGTGCCAGCAGCCAAGTTGATGAGCAGTTCTTC. It is translated as CASSQVDEQFF.

In this sample, this clonotype turned up many times. This chain joins TRBV20-1 and TRBJ1-3; TRBD1 aligns across 10 bases. CDR1 and CDR2 from the germline V gene are DFQATT and SNEGSKA (reference sequence). V shed 6 bases and J 4 bases; nucleotides not matched to a gene: 9. The CDR3 contains 15 residues. The DNA of the CDR3 is TGCAGTGCAGTTGACAGGGGGCGCCGAGGAAACACCATATATTTT. It is translated as CSAVDRGRRGNTIYF.

This clonotype was counted at least ten times. The chain combines TRBV7-8 with TRBJ2-3; no clear D gene. This CDR3 is 13 amino acids long. The V gene lost 3 bases and the J gene lost 4 bases, with 8 bases spanning the gap. Germline CDR1 SGHVS, CDR2 FQNEAQ. CDR3 bases: TGTGCCAGCAGCTTCCAGCCGCCAGATACGCAGTATTTT. Amino acids: CASSFQPPDTQYF.

CDR3 in amino acids: CASSQGQTYEQYF. Written as DNA, the CDR3 is TGCGCCAGCAGCCAAGGACAGACCTACGAGCAGTACTTC. The rearrangement links TRBV4-3 to TRBJ2-7, with D perhaps matching TRBD1 (5 bases). The CDR3 length is 13 residues. V was trimmed by 1 base and J by 2 bases, leaving 6 bases between them. Looked up from germline, CDR1 is LGHNA and CDR2 is YSLEER.

In the case of this clonotype: One end of the junction fails to match germline, which may point to a read error. The genes are TRBV4-2 and TRBJ2-7; D assignment may be TRBD1 or TRBD2 (6 bases each). The CDR3 sequence is 13 residues long. Germline V gene data show CDR1 as LGHNA and CDR2 as YNFKEQ. The CDR3 region is CAISPGGPYEQYF. CDR3 bases: TGTGCCATCAGCCCCGGGGGCCCCTACGAGCAGTACTTC.

The chain combines TRBV30 with TRBJ1-5; 9 bases line up with TRBD1. J lost 7 bases, V lost 5 bases, and 6 bases had no gene match. This CDR3 spans 13 amino acids. The germline gives CDR1 GTSNPN, CDR2 SVGIG (reference sequence). This CDR3 is CAWATGGGQPQHF. CDR3 bases: TGTGCCTGGGCGACAGGGGGTGGGCAGCCCCAGCATTTT.

This clonotype was recorded many times. This sequence joins TRBV20-1 and TRBJ2-5, with D perhaps matching TRBD1 (5 bases). CDR3 length: 13 amino acids. The germline V gene has CDR1 DFQATT and CDR2 SNEGSKA (reference sequence). V was shortened by 0 bases and J by 7 bases, with 12 bases between the two germline ends. CDR3 amino acids: CSARDQGQGTQYF. The CDR3 coding sequence is TGCAGTGCTAGAGATCAGGGTCAGGGGACCCAGTACTTC.

The sample holds many counts of this clonotype. This chain joins TRBV5-1 and TRBJ2-2, with 9 bases identical to TRBD1. Germline V gene lookup returns CDR1 SGHRS and CDR2 YFSETQ. This CDR3 spans 16 amino acids. V was clipped by 4 bases and J by 4 bases; unmatched bases: 8. Here the CDR3 DNA reads TGCGCCAGCAGCCCGGACAGGGGAGCCCTCACCGGGGAGCTGTTTTTT. Encoded protein: CASSPDRGALTGELFF.

In the case of this clonotype: The junction departs from germline at one end; a sequencing error may be responsible. The chain combines TRBV7-2 with TRBJ2-5; D is unclear. The germline V gene encodes CDR1 SGHTA and CDR2 FQGNSA. The CDR3 has 12 amino acids. CDR3 sequence reads: CVSSLVGETQYF. In nucleotides, the CDR3 is TGTGTCAGCAGCTTAGTGGGGGAGACCCAGTACTTC.

This clonotype was recorded at least ten times. The rearrangement uses TRBV5-6 and TRBJ2-7; tentatively, D is TRBD1 or TRBD2 (5 bases each). Per the germline V gene, CDR1 is SGHDT and CDR2 is YYEEEE. V shed 4 bases and J shed 7 bases, with 18 bases lying between them. CDR3 size: 14 residues. The CDR3 DNA reads TGTGCCAGCAGCCCGGGACGGAGAACGAGGGAGCAGTACTTC. Its translation: CASSPGRRTREQYF.

This clonotype was observed at least ten times. The chain links TRBV12-3 or TRBV12-4 to TRBJ2-5, with 7 positions matching TRBD1. The CDR3 sequence is 16 residues long. The junction had 11 bases not matched to a gene; V was cut back by 5 bases and J by 2 bases. The CDR3 DNA follows: TGTGCCAGCAGTCCCCCCTCGACAGGGATACAAGAGACCCAGTACTTC. This codes for CASSPPSTGIQETQYF.

The chain combines TRBV18 with TRBJ1-1, with unresolved D. Between the trimmed V and J ends, which lost 8 bases and 0 bases, there was a span of 7 bases. This CDR3 is 12 amino acids long. Germline CDR1 and CDR2: KGHSH and LQKENI. CDR3 region: CASARMNTEAFF. CDR3 DNA: TGTGCCAGCGCCAGGATGAACACTGAAGCTTTCTTT.

The table lists this clonotype with many counts. V gene TRBV11-1 combines with J gene TRBJ1-2, with D perhaps matching TRBD1 (5 bases). The V end lost 6 bases, the J end lost 2 bases, and 10 bases lay between the germline ends. Germline lookup yields CDR1 SGHAT and CDR2 FQDESV (reference sequence). The CDR3 spans 13 residues. CDR3 coding DNA: TGTGCCAGCAGTTACGACAGAAACTATGGCTACACCTTC. It encodes CASSYDRNYGYTF. The full variable domain, its missing parts supplied by reference TRBV11-1 and TRBJ1-2, is EAEVAQSPRYKITEKSQAVAFWCDPISGHATLYWYRQILGQGPELLVQFQDESVVDDSQLPKDRFSAERLKGVDSTLKIQPAELGDSAMYLCASSYDRNYGYTFGSGTRLTVV.

The sample holds many counts of this clonotype. The chain couples TRBV4-1 to TRBJ1-1; D remains unclear. Germline CDR1 is MGHRA and CDR2 is YSYEKL. Trimming stripped 0 bases from V and 11 bases from J, with 16 bases between. This CDR3 is built from 14 residues. The CDR3 sequence: CASSQERALGRAFF. The DNA of the CDR3 is TGCGCCAGCAGCCAAGAGAGGGCACTCGGGAGGGCTTTCTTT.